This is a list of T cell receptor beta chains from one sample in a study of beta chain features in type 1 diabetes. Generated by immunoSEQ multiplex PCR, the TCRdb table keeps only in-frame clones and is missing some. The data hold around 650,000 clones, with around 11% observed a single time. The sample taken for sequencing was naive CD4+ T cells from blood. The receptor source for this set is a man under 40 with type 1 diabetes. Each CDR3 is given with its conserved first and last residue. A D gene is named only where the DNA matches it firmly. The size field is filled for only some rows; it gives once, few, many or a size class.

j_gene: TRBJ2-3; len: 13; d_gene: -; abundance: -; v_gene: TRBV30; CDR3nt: TGTGCCTGGAGTGTAAAGGGGCCAGATACGCAGTATTTT; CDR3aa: CAWSVKGPDTQYF
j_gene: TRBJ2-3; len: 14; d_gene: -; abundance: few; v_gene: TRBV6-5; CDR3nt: TGTGCCAGTGAAGTTGGGGGCCCTTTCGATACGCAGTATTTT; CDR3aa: CASEVGGPFDTQYF
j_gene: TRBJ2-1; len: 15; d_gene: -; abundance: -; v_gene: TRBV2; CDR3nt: TGTGCCAGCAGCCAGGGTCCCGGCCTTTACAATGAGCAGTTCTTC; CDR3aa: CASSQGPGLYNEQFF
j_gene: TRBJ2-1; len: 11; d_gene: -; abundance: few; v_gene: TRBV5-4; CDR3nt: TGTGCCAGCAGCTTTAAGAATGAGCAGTTCTTC; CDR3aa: CASSFKNEQFF
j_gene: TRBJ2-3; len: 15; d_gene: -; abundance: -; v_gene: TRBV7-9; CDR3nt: TGTGCCAGCTCCAGCCGTAGAGTTAGCACAGATACGCAGTATTTT; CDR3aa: CASSSRRVSTDTQYF
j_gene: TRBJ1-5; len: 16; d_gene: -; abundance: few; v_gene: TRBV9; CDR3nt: TGTGCCAGCAGCTCAGGGGTGGGCTCCGCAAGGGAGACCCAGCATTTT; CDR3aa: CASSSGVGSARETQHF
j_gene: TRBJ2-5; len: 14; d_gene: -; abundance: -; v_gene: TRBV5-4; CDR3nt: TGTGCCAGCAGCTTGGGGACAGTCATAGAGACCCAGTACTTC; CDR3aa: CASSLGTVIETQYF
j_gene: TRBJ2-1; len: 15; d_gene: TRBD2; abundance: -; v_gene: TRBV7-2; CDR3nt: TGTGCCAGCAGCTTAGGACTAGCGGGGAGCTATGAGCAGTTCTTC; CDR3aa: CASSLGLAGSYEQFF
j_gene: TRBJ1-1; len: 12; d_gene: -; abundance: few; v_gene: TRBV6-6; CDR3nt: TGTGCCAGCAGCCCTCGGGGGCTTGAAGCTTTCTTT; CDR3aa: CASSPRGLEAFF
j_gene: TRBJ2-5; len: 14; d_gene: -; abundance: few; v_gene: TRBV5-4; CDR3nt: TGTGCCAGCAGCTTGCTGGGCAGCCAAGAGACCCAGTACTTC; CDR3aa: CASSLLGSQETQYF
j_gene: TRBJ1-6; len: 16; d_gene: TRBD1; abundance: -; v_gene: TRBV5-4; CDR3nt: TGTGCCAGCAGCCCAGGGGGCATTACGCGGCATTCACCCCTCCACTTT; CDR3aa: CASSPGGITRHSPLHF
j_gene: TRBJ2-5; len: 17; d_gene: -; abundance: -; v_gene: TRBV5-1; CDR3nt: TGCGCCAGCAGCTTCACCCTCCGGGGGGACAAAGAAGAGACCCAGTACTTC; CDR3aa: CASSFTLRGDKEETQYF
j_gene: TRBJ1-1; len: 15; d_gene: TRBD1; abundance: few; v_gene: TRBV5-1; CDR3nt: TGCGCCAGCAGCTCTGGACAGGGAGGGAACACTGAAGCTTTCTTT; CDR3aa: CASSSGQGGNTEAFF
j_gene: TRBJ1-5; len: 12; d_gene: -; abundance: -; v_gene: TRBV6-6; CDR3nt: TGTGCCAGCAGCGGGGAGGGTCAGCCCCAGCATTTT; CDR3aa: CASSGEGQPQHF
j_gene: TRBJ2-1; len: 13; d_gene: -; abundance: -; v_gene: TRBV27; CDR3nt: TGTGCCAGCAGTTTCCTGTCGGAGAGGGAGCAGTTCTTC; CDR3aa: CASSFLSEREQFF
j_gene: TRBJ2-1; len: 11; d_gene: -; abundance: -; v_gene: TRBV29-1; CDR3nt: TGCAGCGTTGAGGAAGGGAATGAGCAGTTCTTC; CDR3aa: CSVEEGNEQFF
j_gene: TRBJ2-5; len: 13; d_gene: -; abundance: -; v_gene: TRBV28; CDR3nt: TGTGCCAGCAGTTTTCAGCAATGGGAGACCCAGTACTTC; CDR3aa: CASSFQQWETQYF
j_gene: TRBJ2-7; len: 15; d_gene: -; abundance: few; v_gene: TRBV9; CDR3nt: TGTGCCAGCAGCGTAGGGGAACCGTCGGGGGACGAGCAGTACTTC; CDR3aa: CASSVGEPSGDEQYF
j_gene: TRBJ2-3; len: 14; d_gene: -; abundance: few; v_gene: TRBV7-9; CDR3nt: TGTGCCAGCAGTCTCAGGGGTAGCACAGATACGCAGTATTTT; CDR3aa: CASSLRGSTDTQYF
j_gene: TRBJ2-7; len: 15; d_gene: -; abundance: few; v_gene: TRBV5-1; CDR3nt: TGCGCCAGCAGCTTGGTCACAGGGAGTAATTACGAGCAGTACTTC; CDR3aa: CASSLVTGSNYEQYF
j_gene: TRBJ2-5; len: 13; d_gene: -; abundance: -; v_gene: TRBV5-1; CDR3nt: TGCGCCAGCAGCTTAACTTTCCAAGAGACCCAGTACTTC; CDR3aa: CASSLTFQETQYF
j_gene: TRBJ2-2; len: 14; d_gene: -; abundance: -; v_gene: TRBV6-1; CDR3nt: TGTGCCAGCAGTGAACGGATAAACACCGGGGAGCTGTTTTTT; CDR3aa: CASSERINTGELFF
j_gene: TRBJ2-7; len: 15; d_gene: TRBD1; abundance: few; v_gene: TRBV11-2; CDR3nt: TGTGCCAGCAGCCCACTGGCAGGGGGCATATTCGAGCAGTACTTC; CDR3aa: CASSPLAGGIFEQYF
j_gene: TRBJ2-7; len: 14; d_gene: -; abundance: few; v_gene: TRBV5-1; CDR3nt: TGCGCCAGCAGCTTGCGACAGGGAGGGAACGAGCAGTACTTC; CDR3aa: CASSLRQGGNEQYF
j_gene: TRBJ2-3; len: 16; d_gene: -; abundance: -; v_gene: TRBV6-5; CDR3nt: TGTGCCAGCAGTTCGCATGGGGGGAAGAGGACAGATACGCAGTATTTT; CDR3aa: CASSSHGGKRTDTQYF
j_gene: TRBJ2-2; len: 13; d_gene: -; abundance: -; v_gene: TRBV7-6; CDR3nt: TGTGCCAGCAGCTTATCGAACACCGGGGAGCTGTTTTTT; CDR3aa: CASSLSNTGELFF
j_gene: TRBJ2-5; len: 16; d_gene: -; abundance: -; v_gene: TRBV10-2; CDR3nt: TGCGCCAGCAGTGTCCCTATGGGGGCCTTTCAAGAGACCCAGTACTTC; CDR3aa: CASSVPMGAFQETQYF
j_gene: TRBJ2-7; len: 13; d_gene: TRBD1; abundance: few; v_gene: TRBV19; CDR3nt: TGTGCCAGTAGTAACAGGGGATCCTACGAGCAGTACTTC; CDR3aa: CASSNRGSYEQYF
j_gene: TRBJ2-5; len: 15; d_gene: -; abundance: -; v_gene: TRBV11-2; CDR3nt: TGTGCCAGCAGCTTCGCCTTCGGGAGTGGAGAGACCCAGTACTTC; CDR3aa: CASSFAFGSGETQYF
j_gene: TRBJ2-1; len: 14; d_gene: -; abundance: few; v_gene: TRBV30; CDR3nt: TGTGCCTGGAGTGAACTTTTGACCTACAATGAGCAGTTCTTC; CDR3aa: CAWSELLTYNEQFF
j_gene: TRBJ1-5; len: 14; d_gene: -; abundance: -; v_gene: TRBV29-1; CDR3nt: TGCAGCGTTGAAGTCCCACAGGGTAATCAGCCCCAGCATTTT; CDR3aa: CSVEVPQGNQPQHF
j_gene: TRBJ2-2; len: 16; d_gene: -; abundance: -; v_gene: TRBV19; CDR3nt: TGTGCCAGTAGGGACTTGCCCGGTCGTATCACCGGGGAGCTGTTTTTT; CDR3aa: CASRDLPGRITGELFF
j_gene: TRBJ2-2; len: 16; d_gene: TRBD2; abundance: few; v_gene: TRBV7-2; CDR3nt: TGTGCCAGCAGCAAGTCTAGCGGGACGAACACCGGGGAGCTGTTTTTT; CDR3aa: CASSKSSGTNTGELFF
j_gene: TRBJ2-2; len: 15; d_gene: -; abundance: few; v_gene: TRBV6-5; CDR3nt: TGTGCCAGCAGTTACGGGGCCGCGAACACCGGGGAGCTGTTTTTT; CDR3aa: CASSYGAANTGELFF
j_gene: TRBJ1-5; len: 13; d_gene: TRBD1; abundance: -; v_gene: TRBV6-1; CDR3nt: TGTGCCAGCAGTGTACAGGGGTATCAGCCCCAGCATTTT; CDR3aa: CASSVQGYQPQHF
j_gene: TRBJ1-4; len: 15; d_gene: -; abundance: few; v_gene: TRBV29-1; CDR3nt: TGCAGCGTTGCTGGCCCCAACACCTCTAATGAAAAACTGTTTTTT; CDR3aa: CSVAGPNTSNEKLFF
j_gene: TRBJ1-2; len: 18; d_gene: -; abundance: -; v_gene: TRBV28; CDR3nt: TGTGCCAGCAGTCCTCACCCCAGGGGCCCTTCGACTAACTATGGCTACACCTTC; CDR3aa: CASSPHPRGPSTNYGYTF
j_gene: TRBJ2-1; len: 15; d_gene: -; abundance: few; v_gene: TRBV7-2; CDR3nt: TGTGCCAGCAGTCCACAGGGAGGCCTCTACAATGAGCAGTTCTTC; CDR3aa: CASSPQGGLYNEQFF
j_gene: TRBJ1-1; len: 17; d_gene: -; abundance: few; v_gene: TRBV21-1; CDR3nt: TGTGCCAGCAGCAAAGCGCGGGGGACGGGAATGAACACTGAAGCTTTCTTT; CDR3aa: CASSKARGTGMNTEAFF
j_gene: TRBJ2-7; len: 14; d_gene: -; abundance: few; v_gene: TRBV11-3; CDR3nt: TGTGCCAGCAGCTTGTCAGTCGGTGGGCACGTGCAGTACTTC; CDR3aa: CASSLSVGGHVQYF
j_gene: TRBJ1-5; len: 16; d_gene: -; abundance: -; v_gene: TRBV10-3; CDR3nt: TGTGCCATCAGTGAGAGGCCGCCTTATAGCAATCAGCCCCAGCATTTT; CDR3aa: CAISERPPYSNQPQHF
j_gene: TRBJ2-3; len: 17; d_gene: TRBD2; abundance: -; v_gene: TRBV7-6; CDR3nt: TGTGCCAGCAGCCCCCGAAGAGTAGCGGGGTCCACAGATACGCAGTATTTT; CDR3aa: CASSPRRVAGSTDTQYF
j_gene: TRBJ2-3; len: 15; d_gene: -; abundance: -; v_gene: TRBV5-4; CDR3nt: TGTGCCAGCAGCTTGGATGGCAGGGCCACAGATACGCAGTATTTT; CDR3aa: CASSLDGRATDTQYF
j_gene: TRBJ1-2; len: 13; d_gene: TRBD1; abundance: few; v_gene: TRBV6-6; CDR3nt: TGTGCCAGCACCGGACAGGGGAGCTATGGCTACACCTTC; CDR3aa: CASTGQGSYGYTF
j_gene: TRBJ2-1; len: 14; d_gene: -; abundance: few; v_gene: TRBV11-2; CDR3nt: TGTGCCAGCAGCTTTGGTAATACCTACAATGAGCAGTTCTTC; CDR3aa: CASSFGNTYNEQFF
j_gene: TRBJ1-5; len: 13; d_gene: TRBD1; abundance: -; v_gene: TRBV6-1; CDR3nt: TGTGCCAGCAGTGAAATATCTCCGGGACAGTCCTATTTT; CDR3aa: CASSEISPGQSYF
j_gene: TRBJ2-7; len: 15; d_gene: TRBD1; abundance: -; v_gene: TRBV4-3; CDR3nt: TGCGCCAGCAGCCTCCCGGGACAGGGGTTCGACGAGCAGTACTTC; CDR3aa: CASSLPGQGFDEQYF
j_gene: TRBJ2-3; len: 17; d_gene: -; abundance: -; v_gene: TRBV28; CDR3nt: TGTGCCAGCAGTCCTCCCGGACGGAGGGAGAACACAGATACGCAGTATTTT; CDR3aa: CASSPPGRRENTDTQYF